The 17 T cell receptor beta chains reported below all come from one sample, sequenced in a study of CD8+CD57+ T cells in acquired aplastic anemia. TCR beta VDJ and CDR3 profiling used genomic DNA as template. TCRdb re-analysed the reads in MiXCR, keeping a single row per CDR3 protein. The sample has 120,000 or so distinct CDR3 sequences; roughly 40% are singletons. Those patients picked for sequencing had displayed CD8+CD57+ cell expansion on flow cytometry. Source material: sorted CD4+, CD8+, or CD8+CD57+ T cells (not recorded which) from PBMCs. Receptors originate from a human donor with aplastic anemia.

This clonotype was recorded a few times. This may arise from a read error, as a much more abundant clone is one base away. This rearrangement joins TRBV14 to TRBJ2-3, with D uncertain. V was trimmed by 3 bases and J by 3 bases, leaving 4 bases between them. This CDR3 has 12 residues. CDR1 and CDR2 from the germline V gene are SGHDN and FVKESK. CDR3 sequence: CASSQTTDTQYF. The CDR3 coding sequence is TGTGCCAGCAGCCAGACGACAGATACGCAGTATTTT.

The rearrangement uses TRBV6-1 and TRBJ1-3, with a weak D call TRBD1 (5 bases). The germline CDR1 and CDR2 sequences are MNHNS and SASEGT. The CDR3 has 15 residues. V gave up 7 bases and J gave up 4 bases, with 17 bases separating them. CDR3 in DNA: TGTGCCAGCAAAAAGGGGCCATCGGGAGGAAACACCATATATTTT. Translated, it gives CASKKGPSGGNTIYF.

This clonotype was counted between two and nine times. This may stem from a read error, because a much larger clone lies one nucleotide away. The V and J genes are TRBV11-3 and TRBJ1-2, with D possibly TRBD1 on 6 matching bases. The V gene's germline CDR1 is SGHNT and CDR2 YENEEA. This CDR3 comprises 12 residues. Trimming left V 2 bases short and J 7 bases short, with 8 bases between. The CDR3 DNA is TGTGCCAGCAGCTTACGGGGGGCTGGCTACACCTTC. Its protein is CASSLRGAGYTF.

This clonotype was counted at least ten times. The gene calls are TRBV7-2 and TRBJ1-1, with D hard to call. V gave up 4 bases and J gave up 7 bases, with 16 bases separating them. CDR1 SGHTA and CDR2 FQGNSA come from the germline V gene. This CDR3 has 14 amino acids. CDR3 DNA: TGTGCCAGCAGCTGGGCCGGGCCCTCCGGTGAAGCTTTCTTT. It encodes CASSWAGPSGEAFF.

This clonotype was picked up one time. The genes are TRBV11-2 and TRBJ2-1, with 7 bases lining up with TRBD1. The CDR3 contains 14 residues. Germline-derived CDR1 and CDR2 are SGHAT and FQNNGV. With V trimmed by 3 bases and J by 8 bases, 7 bases remained unmatched. The CDR3 here is CASSLNRGRDEQFF. Here the CDR3 DNA reads TGTGCCAGCAGCTTGAACAGGGGTCGAGATGAGCAGTTCTTC.

There are many counts of this clonotype. The chain joins TRBV5-1 to TRBJ2-7; a weak D match, TRBD2 (6 bases). V was trimmed by 0 bases and J by 2 bases, leaving 12 bases between them. CDR1 is SGHRS, CDR2 YFSETQ, per germline. This CDR3 has 15 residues. The CDR3 sequence is CASSLAVSGPYEQYF. The CDR3 DNA sequence: TGCGCCAGCAGCTTGGCCGTTAGCGGCCCCTACGAGCAGTACTTC.

This clonotype appeared many times. The chain recombines TRBV5-6 with TRBJ1-3; D remains ambiguous. Germline V gene sequence: CDR1 SGHDT, CDR2 YYEEEE. Trimming stripped 2 bases from V and 0 bases from J, with 9 bases between. This CDR3 spans 15 amino acids. The CDR3 coding sequence is TGTGCCAGCAGCTTCGGTCACCTCTCTGGAAACACCATATATTTT. Protein: CASSFGHLSGNTIYF. Supplemented by reference TRBV5-6 and TRBJ1-3, the full variable domain reads DAGVTQSPTHLIKTRGQQVTLRCSPKSGHDTVSWYQQALGQGPQFIFQYYEEEERQRGNFPDRFSGHQFPNYSSELNVNALLLGDSALYLCASSFGHLSGNTIYFGEGSWLTVV.

This clonotype was observed at least ten times. The rearrangement uses TRBV20-1 and TRBJ2-7; 7 bases are shared with TRBD1. This CDR3 has 14 residues. In germline, CDR1 is DFQATT, CDR2 SNEGSKA (reference sequence). V lost 0 bases to trimming and J lost 3 bases; unmatched junction nucleotides: 5. The CDR3, as DNA: TGCAGTGCTAGAGAATCGACAGGGAGCTACGAGCAGTACTTC. Translation gives CSARESTGSYEQYF.

The chain couples TRBV18 to TRBJ2-7; TRBD1 or TRBD2 may be the D gene (5 bases each). Germline CDR1 reads KGHSH; CDR2 reads LQKENI. With 10 bases removed from V and 5 bases from J, the gap between germline ends came to 24 bases. There are 15 residues in the CDR3. In DNA, the CDR3 is TGTGCCACCTCCCCCGGTGAGGGGAAAATCGACGAGCAGTACTTC. This translates into CATSPGEGKIDEQYF.

The rearrangement joins TRBV7-8 to TRBJ2-7; a possible D gene is TRBD1 (6 bases). The CDR3 loop spans 15 amino acids. The germline V gene has CDR1 SGHVS and CDR2 FQNEAQ. Trimming removed 5 bases at V and 0 bases at J, with 14 bases between. The CDR3 DNA sequence: TGTGCCAGCAGCCCCTCAACAGGGTTCTCCTACGAGCAGTACTTC. It specifies CASSPSTGFSYEQYF.

Only one count was recorded for this clonotype. CDR3 DNA: TGCAGCGTTGGTCCCGGCAGGAACAATCAGCCCCAGCATTTT. Translating gives CSVGPGRNNQPQHF. The chain is built from TRBV29-1 and TRBJ1-5; D call uncertain. The length of the CDR3 is 14 residues. Germline CDR1 SQVTM, CDR2 ANQGSEA. Trimming shortened V by 4 bases and J by 3 bases, and 13 bases separated the two germline ends.

This rearrangement joins TRBV9 to TRBJ1-5; TRBD1 aligns across 9 bases. Germline V gives CDR1 SGDLS, CDR2 YYNGEE. The CDR3 runs 14 residues. The junction had 4 bases not matched to a gene; V was cut back by 0 bases and J by 9 bases. CDR3 in amino acids: CASSVGYRGRPQHF. CDR3 nucleotide sequence: TGTGCCAGCAGCGTAGGGTACAGGGGGCGGCCCCAGCATTTT. Full variable domain (outside the CDR3, taken from reference TRBV9 and TRBJ1-5): DSGVTQTPKHLITATGQRVTLRCSPRSGDLSVYWYQQSLDQGLQFLIQYYNGEERAKGNILERFSAQQFPDLHSELNLSSLELGDSALYFCASSVGYRGRPQHFGDGTRLSIL.

This clonotype was counted at least ten times. This chain connects TRBV20-1 to TRBJ2-1, with 8 bases aligning to TRBD2. Germline CDR1 reads DFQATT; CDR2 reads SNEGSKA (reference sequence). J gave up 8 bases and V 1 base, and 16 bases lay outside the gene matches. This CDR3 is 17 amino acids long. CDR3 amino acids: CSARVSMGRGALDEQFF. The CDR3 nucleotides read TGCAGTGCTAGAGTTTCAATGGGGCGGGGGGCCCTGGATGAGCAGTTCTTC.

V usage is TRBV25-1 and J usage is TRBJ1-2; D possibly corresponds to TRBD1 (5 bases). The CDR3 is made up of 14 amino acids. Trimming pared 7 bases from V and 7 bases from J, leaving 19 bases between. Germline V gene data show CDR1 as MGHDK and CDR2 as SYGVNS. This chain's CDR3 is CASIDARETRGYTF. DNA of the CDR3: TGTGCCAGCATAGACGCCAGGGAGACGCGTGGCTACACCTTC.

The chain employs TRBV9 and TRBJ2-7; D perhaps matches TRBD1 (5 bases). The germline gives CDR1 SGDLS, CDR2 YYNGEE. V was pared by 0 bases and J by 5 bases, with 12 bases between. The length of the CDR3 is 14 residues. CDR3 DNA sequence: TGTGCCAGCAGCGTAGAAATTACGACAGACGAGCAGTACTTC. Its protein product is CASSVEITTDEQYF.

This clonotype was detected many times. CDR3 bases: TGTGCCAGCAGCTCACCGGGACAAGGGAATGAGCAGTTCTTC. Translation gives CASSSPGQGNEQFF. This chain links TRBV7-2 with TRBJ2-1; D possibly corresponds to TRBD1 (6 bases). The germline gives CDR1 SGHTA, CDR2 FQGNSA. V was trimmed by 4 bases and J by 7 bases, leaving 14 bases between them. The CDR3 length is 14 residues. The complete variable domain, with remaining parts taken from reference TRBV7-2 and TRBJ2-1, reads GAGVSQSPSNKVTEKGKDVELRCDPISGHTALYWYRQSLGQGLEFLIYFQGNSAPDKSGLPSDRFSAERTGGSVSTLTIQRTQQEDSAVYLCASSSPGQGNEQFFGPGTRLTVL.

At least ten counts were recorded for this clonotype. The chain carries TRBV24-1 and TRBJ2-3, with D unclear. V gave up 4 bases and J gave up 5 bases, with 9 bases separating them. The CDR3 covers 13 residues. The germline V gene encodes CDR1 KGHDR and CDR2 SFDVKD. The CDR3 DNA sequence: TGTGCCACCAGTGACCCCACGGGAGATACGCAGTATTTT. Translating gives CATSDPTGDTQYF.